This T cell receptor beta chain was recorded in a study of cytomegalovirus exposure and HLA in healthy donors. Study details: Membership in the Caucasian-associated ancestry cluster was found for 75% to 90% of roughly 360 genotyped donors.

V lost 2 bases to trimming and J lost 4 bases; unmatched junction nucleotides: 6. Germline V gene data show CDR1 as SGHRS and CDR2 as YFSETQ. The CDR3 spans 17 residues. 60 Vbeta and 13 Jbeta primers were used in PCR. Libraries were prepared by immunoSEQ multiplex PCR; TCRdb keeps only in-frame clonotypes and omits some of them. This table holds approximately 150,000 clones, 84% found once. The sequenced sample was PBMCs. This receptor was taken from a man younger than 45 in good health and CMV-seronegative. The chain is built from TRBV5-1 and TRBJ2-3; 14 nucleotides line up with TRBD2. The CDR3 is CASSLDQGLAGADTQYF. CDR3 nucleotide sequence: TGCGCCAGCAGCTTAGACCAGGGACTAGCGGGAGCAGATACGCAGTATTTT.